This T cell receptor (beta chain) came from a study of identical twins. Using its own MiXCR run on the 5' RACE reads, TCRdb lists one record per CDR3 protein. The table includes 700,000 to 950,000 distinct CDR3 sequences, over 9% detected once. CDR3 length equals 12 residues. Germline lookup yields CDR1 KGHDR and CDR2 SFDVKD. Trimming took off 7 bases at V and 5 bases at J, with 8 bases between the two ends. This sample was also put to use in a study of yellow fever vaccine responses in identical twins. That study reports: Reportedly, twins' vaccine T cell responses looked partly convergent and partly personalized.

V is TRBV24-1 and J is TRBJ2-1, with D hard to call. Sequencing input: PBMCs. The TCR comes from a woman aged 18-29 years in good health. The CDR3 DNA follows: TGTGCCACCAGAGGACCTAACAATGAGCAGTTCTTC. It encodes CATRGPNNEQFF.